Sequencing of this T cell receptor (beta chain) was carried out in a study of T cells after yellow fever vaccination. By 5'RACE template switching, TCR cDNA was produced, with a universal primer site and UMIs added in the process. Using its own MiXCR run on the 5' RACE reads, TCRdb lists one record per CDR3 protein. The sample includes approximately 96,000 distinct CDR3 sequences, about 8.2% of them seen just once. Points from the study as a whole: A minor fraction of clonotypes spanned both CD4 and CD8 compartments. Subsequent to the booster, the majority of primary-vaccination clones reappeared (96% CD4, approximately 90% CD8). The study noted that FACS-sorted repertoires could contain abundant clonotypes contaminating from the bulk population.

The CDR3 runs to 15 residues. Trimming shortened V by 4 bases and J by 3 bases, and 16 bases separated the two germline ends. Germline assignment: CDR1 SGHAT and CDR2 FQNNGV. The input for sequencing was CD8+ T cells not binding an NS4B(214-222) dextramer, sorted from PBMCs, taken around 15 days after the first yellow fever vaccination. The receptor was derived from a man aged 18 to 29 who received the YFV17D yellow fever vaccine. This chain joins TRBV11-2 and TRBJ2-7; D unresolved. The DNA for the CDR3 is TGTGCCAGCAGCTCCCATTTGTGGACCAACTACGAGCAGTACGTC. As protein: CASSSHLWTNYEQYV.